This record looks at one T cell receptor (beta chain) sequence and its context. Methods used by the authors: Reference gene primer amplification gave estimated nucleated cell counts. Assay used: immunoSEQ multiplex PCR; TCRdb lists only in-frame clones, some missing. For V, J and clone size, that table is used; D and trimming come from the DNA. The table records 150,000 or so clones, roughly four fifths of them present only once. These data come from a study of blood T cell repertoires in COVID-19. Looking at the study overall: The study drew acute and convalescent COVID-19 samples from the United States, Italy and Spain. Nucleic acid was either cDNA or gDNA, and it came from T cells, B-cell-depleted T cells, or PBMCs.

Germline assignment: CDR1 MGHRA and CDR2 YSYEKL. The CDR3 contains 16 residues. Trimming pared 0 bases from V and 6 bases from J, leaving 18 bases between. This sequence originates from a woman of 80 years or more with active or convalescent COVID-19. This chain connects TRBV4-1 to TRBJ2-7, with a tentative D call TRBD1 (6 bases). Specimen: peripheral blood. Here the CDR3 DNA reads TGCGCCAGCAGCCAAGATTTCAGGGGCCTTGTTCGCGAGCAGTACTTC. As protein: CASSQDFRGLVREQYF.